This T cell receptor (beta chain) derives from a study of blood T cell repertoires in COVID-19. Whole-study context: The analysed material was cDNA or gDNA that came from T cells, B-cell-depleted T cells, or PBMCs.

The CDR3 consists of 14 residues. Trimming removed 7 bases at V and 3 bases at J, with 15 bases between. Germline V gene lookup returns CDR1 KGHSH and CDR2 LQKENI. Participants were aged about 18 to 89 years from some 24 US areas. For recovered donors of Cohort 3, there were two negative PCRs, clearance, or symptom resolution. TCRdb's copy holds only in-frame clones and misses some; the assay was immunoSEQ multiplex PCR. Of around 160,000 clones listed, 75% to 90% are singletons. Sequenced sample: PBMCs or T cells enriched from blood (not recorded which). J is TRBJ1-1 and V is TRBV18; D possibly corresponds to TRBD1 (5 bases). The clonotype comes from a woman aged 55-69 years who had recovered from COVID-19. The CDR3 nucleotides read TGTGCCAGCTATGCCCTCCTAGGGGACACTGAAGCTTTCTTT. It codes for CASYALLGDTEAFF.